This paragraph reports one TCR beta chain. No antigen is known for it. The sample is drawn from a study of Ad26.COV2.S vaccination and SARS-CoV-2 variants. Germline CDR1 is SGHVS and CDR2 is FQNEAQ. CDR3 length equals 12 residues. Trimming took 4 bases from V and 7 from J, leaving 7 bases between them. Regarding the study as a whole: Spike-specific TCR breadth was greater after Ad26.COV2.S than placebo. Marked by substantial breadth, spike-specific CD8+ and CD4+ T cell responses were reportedly seen after vaccination. Placebo and vaccine recipients had non-spike TCR breadth that was similar.

This table comes from immunoSEQ multiplex PCR, and its TCRdb copy is limited to in-frame clones, with some not included. The sample carries about 350,000 clones, about 92% recorded once. Sequencing used peripheral blood, obtained after recovery from COVID-19. The chain joins TRBV7-8 to TRBJ2-2; D uncertain. The clonotype originates from a human donor who had recovered from COVID-19. CDR3 bases: TGTGCCAGCAGCTCTTACGGCGGGGAGCTGTTTTTT. Translated, it gives CASSSYGGELFF. Full variable domain (rest looked up from reference TRBV7-8 and TRBJ2-2): GAGVSQSPRYKVAKRGQDVALRCDPISGHVSLFWYQQALGQGPEFLTYFQNEAQLDKSGLPSDRFFAERPEGSVSTLKIQRTQQEDSAVYLCASSSYGGELFFGEGSRLTVL.